This T cell receptor (beta chain) originates from a study of molecular identifiers for immune sequencing clone quantification. General observations from the study: Over 99% of effector molecules, yet under 1% of naive-cell molecules, were held by clones above 20 RNA copies.

Both previously described methods and listed TCR primers were employed to make bulk TCR libraries. TCRdb redid the calling of the PCR reads with MiXCR, one entry per CDR3 protein. This table holds more than 450,000 distinct CDR3 sequences, 25% found once. The CDR3 loop spans 16 amino acids. V lost 2 bases to trimming and J lost 1 base, with 13 bases between them. The germline V gene has CDR1 SEHNR and CDR2 FQNEAQ (reference sequence). This clonotype was detected many times. What it binds is not known. Sequencing was done on a sample of naive CD8+ T cells from blood, with Jurkat cell RNA spiked in. Subset: FACS-sorted CD8+CD4-CCR7+CD45RA+ naive T cells. V is TRBV7-9 and J is TRBJ2-3; either TRBD1 or TRBD2 may supply D (5 bases each). The clonotype was recovered from a human donor in good health. Some libraries in this study had Jurkat cell RNA spiked in. CDR3 amino acids: CASSLKPRDGTDTQYF. CDR3 bases: TGTGCCAGCAGCTTAAAACCCAGGGACGGCACAGATACGCAGTATTTT.